What follows are 24 T cell receptor beta chains derived from one specimen sequenced in a study of T cell clusters in autoimmune cytopenias. Multiplex touch-down PCR amplified TRB using TRB-A and TRB-B pools in one tube. TCRdb reanalyzed the multiplex PCR reads and collapses them to one entry per CDR3 protein, without DNA. The listing records nearly 7,500 distinct CDR3 sequences. TRB was amplified from around 250 ng of peripheral blood genomic DNA per sample. Source material: peripheral blood. Receptors were obtained from a human donor with an autoimmune cytopenia or autoimmune hepatitis (not recorded which).

Considering frequency, this clonotype is medium-sized. The chain couples TRBV30 to TRBJ1-2; with no DNA, the TCRdb D assignment of TRBD1 cannot be verified. Germline lookup yields CDR1 GTSNPN and CDR2 SVGIG (reference sequence). There are 14 residues in the CDR3. This CDR3 is CAWSQDRGFYGYTF.

The chain couples TRBV20-1 to TRBJ2-2; TCRdb's assignment of TRBD2 cannot be checked, as there is no DNA. The CDR3 spans 14 residues. In germline, CDR1 is DFQATT, CDR2 SNEGSKA (reference sequence). Here the CDR3 reads CSARVARITGELFF.

The genes are TRBV20-1 and TRBJ1-1; the TRBD1 assignment by TCRdb is unverifiable without DNA. CDR1 is DFQATT and CDR2 is SNEGSKA in the germline V gene (reference sequence). This CDR3 has 15 residues. CDR3 amino acids: CSATRGTGGRTEAFF.

This chain links TRBV4-2 with TRBJ2-6; TCRdb returns TRBD1, unconfirmable since there is no DNA. CDR1 LGHNA and CDR2 YNFKEQ come from the germline V gene. The CDR3 sequence is 17 residues long. The CDR3 loop is CASSEDRGYSGANVLTF.

The gene calls are TRBV5-5 and TRBJ1-1; TCRdb selects TRBD1, and the lack of DNA leaves this call unchecked. The germline V gene has CDR1 SGHKS and CDR2 YYEKEE (reference sequence). There are 16 residues in the CDR3. The CDR3 spells CASSLDRGVIMTEAFF.

The CDR3 spells CATRGGQSVNEQFF. V gene TRBV24-1 combines with J gene TRBJ2-1; TCRdb gives TRBD1 as the D gene, but with no DNA this cannot be confirmed. The germline gives CDR1 KGHDR, CDR2 SFDVKD. The length of the CDR3 is 14 residues.

This clonotype is medium-sized (0.01 to 0.1%) by frequency. The J gene is TRBJ2-3, the V gene TRBV18; the TRBD1 assignment by TCRdb is unverifiable without DNA. Germline lookup yields CDR1 KGHSH and CDR2 LQKENI. The CDR3 covers 17 residues. The CDR3 region is CASSRTGRGGSTDTQYF.

The chain is built from TRBV6-1 and TRBJ1-2. This CDR3 is built from 12 residues. Germline values: CDR1 MNHNS, CDR2 SASEGT. The CDR3 is CASSERGYGYTF.

The V gene is TRBV6-2 or TRBV6-3, the J gene TRBJ1-2; TCRdb names TRBD1, which stays unverified in the absence of DNA. The CDR3 is 13 residues long. Germline V gene data show CDR1 as MNHEY and CDR2 as SVGEGT. The CDR3: CASSRGQDYGYTF.

This chain links TRBV11-1 with TRBJ2-5; TCRdb designates TRBD1, a call that cannot be tested without DNA. Looked up from germline, CDR1 is SGHAT and CDR2 is FQDESV (reference sequence). This CDR3 has 14 residues. CDR3: CASSTRGARGTQYF. Together with reference TRBV11-1 and TRBJ2-5, the CDR3 gives the full variable domain: EAEVAQSPRYKITEKSQAVAFWCDPISGHATLYWYRQILGQGPELLVQFQDESVVDDSQLPKDRFSAERLKGVDSTLKIQPAELGDSAMYLCASSTRGARGTQYFGPGTRLLVL.

This clonotype ranks as medium-sized in terms of frequency. This chain uses TRBV27 with TRBJ2-7. The CDR3 runs to 14 residues. Germline V lookup: CDR1 MNHEY, CDR2 SMNVEV (reference sequence). CDR3 sequence reads: CASSLGSSLTKQYF.

This clonotype is called medium-sized based on its frequency. The chain uses TRBV19 and TRBJ2-6; TCRdb indicates TRBD2, and absent DNA this call remains unverified. The germline V gene has CDR1 LNHDA and CDR2 SQIVND (reference sequence). The CDR3 consists of 18 residues. CDR3 residues: CASSISRKVRTGANVLTF.

By frequency, this clonotype is medium-sized. The chain combines TRBV19 with TRBJ2-7; lacking DNA, the TRBD1 call made by TCRdb goes unchecked. Looked up from germline, CDR1 is LNHDA and CDR2 is SQIVND (reference sequence). The CDR3 length is 15 residues. CDR3 region: CASSIPGQGRYEQYF.

The chain uses TRBV19 and TRBJ1-2; TCRdb proposes TRBD1, but this gene call is untestable without DNA. Looked up from germline, CDR1 is LNHDA and CDR2 is SQIVND (reference sequence). The CDR3 loop spans 12 amino acids. The CDR3 loop is CASSYGQNFRTF.

This chain uses TRBV5-1 with TRBJ1-2. The length of the CDR3 is 14 residues. Per the germline V gene, CDR1 is SGHRS and CDR2 is YFSETQ. This CDR3 is CSSSLDIANYGYTF.

This chain joins TRBV18 and TRBJ1-1. In germline, CDR1 is KGHSH, CDR2 LQKENI. CDR3 length equals 13 residues. CDR3 amino acids: CASSPPGLGSAFF.

The rearrangement uses TRBV27 and TRBJ1-3; TCRdb's assignment of TRBD1 cannot be checked, as there is no DNA. The germline gives CDR1 MNHEY, CDR2 SMNVEV (reference sequence). CDR3 length: 15 residues. The CDR3 is CASSRDRAYRNTIYF.

The rearrangement links TRBV6-2 or TRBV6-3 to TRBJ2-4; absent DNA, TCRdb's TRBD1 call cannot be checked. CDR1 MNHEY and CDR2 SVGEGT come from the germline V gene. The CDR3 extends over 15 amino acids. CDR3 residues: CASSYSRGRGGIQYF.

The rearrangement links TRBV5-1 to TRBJ2-3; TCRdb calls TRBD2, which cannot be checked without DNA. CDR3 length equals 16 residues. The V gene's germline CDR1 is SGHRS and CDR2 YFSETQ. CDR3 amino acids: CASSPRGRQNTDTQYF.

Frequency places this clonotype as large. The chain recombines TRBV29-1 with TRBJ2-3. The CDR3 runs to 12 residues. CDR1 is SQVTM, CDR2 ANQGSEA, per germline. The chain's CDR3 is CSVGLGTDTQYF.

According to its frequency, this clonotype is medium-sized. The chain joins TRBV13 to TRBJ1-1; there is no DNA to check the TCRdb D call of TRBD1. The germline CDR1 and CDR2 sequences are PRHDT and FYEKMQ (reference sequence). The CDR3 spans 11 residues. CDR3 loop: CASSRGAEAFF.

The chain combines TRBV12-3 or TRBV12-4 with TRBJ2-5; TCRdb calls TRBD1, which cannot be checked without DNA. CDR3 length: 15 residues. CDR3 sequence reads: CASRGGGPGGETQYF.

This clonotype is called medium-sized based on its frequency. The chain combines TRBV19 with TRBJ1-6; checking the TCRdb D call of TRBD1 is not possible without DNA. The germline gives CDR1 LNHDA, CDR2 SQIVND (reference sequence). This CDR3 has 17 residues. CDR3: CASSIGTPGTANSPLHF.

By frequency, this clonotype is medium-sized. V is TRBV6-6 and J is TRBJ1-5; TCRdb lists TRBD1, though no DNA is available to test this call. Germline-derived CDR1 and CDR2 are MNHNY and SVGAGI (reference sequence). The CDR3 is 14 residues long. This CDR3 is CASSSGDSNQPQHF.